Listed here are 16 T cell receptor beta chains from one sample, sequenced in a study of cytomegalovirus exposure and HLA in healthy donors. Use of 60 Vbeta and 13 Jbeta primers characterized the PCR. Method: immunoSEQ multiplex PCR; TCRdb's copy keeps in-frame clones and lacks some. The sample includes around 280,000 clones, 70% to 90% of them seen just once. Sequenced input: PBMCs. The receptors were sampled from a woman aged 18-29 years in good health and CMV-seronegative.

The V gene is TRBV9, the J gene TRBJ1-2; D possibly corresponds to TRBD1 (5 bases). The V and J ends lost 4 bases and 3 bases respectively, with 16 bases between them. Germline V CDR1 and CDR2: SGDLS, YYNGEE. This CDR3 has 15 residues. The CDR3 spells CASSPRRGRDYGYTF. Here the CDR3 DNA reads TGTGCCAGCAGCCCTCGTAGGGGAAGGGACTATGGCTACACCTTC.

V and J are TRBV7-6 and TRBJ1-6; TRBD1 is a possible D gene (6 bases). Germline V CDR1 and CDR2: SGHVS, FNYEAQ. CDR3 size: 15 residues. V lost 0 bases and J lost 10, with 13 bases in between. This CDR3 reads CASSLAGQGRSPLHF. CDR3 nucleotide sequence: TGTGCCAGCAGCTTAGCGGGGCAGGGGCGGTCACCCCTCCACTTT.

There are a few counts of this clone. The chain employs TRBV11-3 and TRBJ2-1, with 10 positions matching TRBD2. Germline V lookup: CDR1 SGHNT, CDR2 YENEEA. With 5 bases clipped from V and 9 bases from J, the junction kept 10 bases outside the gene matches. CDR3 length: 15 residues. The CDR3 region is CASSVNSGGIREQFF. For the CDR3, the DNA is TGTGCCAGCAGCGTCAATAGCGGGGGGATCCGTGAGCAGTTCTTC. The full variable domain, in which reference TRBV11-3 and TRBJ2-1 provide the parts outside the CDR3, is EAGVVQSPRYKIIEKKQPVAFWCNPISGHNTLYWYLQNLGQGPELLIRYENEEAVDDSQLPKDRFSAERLKGVDSTLKIQPAELGDSAVYLCASSVNSGGIREQFFGPGTRLTVL.

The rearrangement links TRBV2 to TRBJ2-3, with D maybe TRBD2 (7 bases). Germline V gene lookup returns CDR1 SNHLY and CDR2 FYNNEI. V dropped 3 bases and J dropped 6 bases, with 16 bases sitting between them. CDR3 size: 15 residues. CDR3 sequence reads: CASSEAGASGDTQYF. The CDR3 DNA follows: TGTGCCAGCAGTGAGGCGGGGGCTTCAGGGGATACGCAGTATTTT.

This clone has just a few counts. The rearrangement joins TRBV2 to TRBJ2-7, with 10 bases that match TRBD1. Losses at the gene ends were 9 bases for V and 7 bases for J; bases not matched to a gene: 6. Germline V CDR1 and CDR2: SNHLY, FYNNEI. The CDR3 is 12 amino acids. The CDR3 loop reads CARDRGHGEQYF. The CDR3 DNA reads TGTGCCAGAGACAGGGGGCATGGTGAGCAGTACTTC.

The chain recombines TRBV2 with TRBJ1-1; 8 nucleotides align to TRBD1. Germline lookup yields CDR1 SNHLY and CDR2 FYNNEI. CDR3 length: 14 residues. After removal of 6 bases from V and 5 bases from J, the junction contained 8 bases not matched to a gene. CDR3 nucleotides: TGTGCCAGCAGCAGGGGGCGAGAAACGACTGAAGCTTTCTTT. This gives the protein CASSRGRETTEAFF.

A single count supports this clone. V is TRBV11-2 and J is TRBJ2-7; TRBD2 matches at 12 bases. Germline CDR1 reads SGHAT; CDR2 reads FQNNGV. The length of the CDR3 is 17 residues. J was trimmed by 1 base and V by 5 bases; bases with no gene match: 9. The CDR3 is CASSPLGLAGISYEQYF. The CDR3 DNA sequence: TGTGCCAGCAGCCCACTTGGACTAGCGGGGATTTCCTACGAGCAGTACTTC.

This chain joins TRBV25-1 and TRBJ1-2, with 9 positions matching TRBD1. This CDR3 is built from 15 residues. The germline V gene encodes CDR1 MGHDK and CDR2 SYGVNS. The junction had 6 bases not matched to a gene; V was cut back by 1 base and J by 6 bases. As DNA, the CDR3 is TGTGCCAGCAGTGAATGGGACAGGGATCGAAATGGCTACACCTTC. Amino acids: CASSEWDRDRNGYTF.

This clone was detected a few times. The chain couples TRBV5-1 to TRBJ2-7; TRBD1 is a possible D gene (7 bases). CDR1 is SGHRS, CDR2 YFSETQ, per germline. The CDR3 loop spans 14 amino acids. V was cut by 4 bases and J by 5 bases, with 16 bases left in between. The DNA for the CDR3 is TGCGCCAGCAGCAATGCGGGACAGCTTAACGAGCAGTACTTC. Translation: CASSNAGQLNEQYF. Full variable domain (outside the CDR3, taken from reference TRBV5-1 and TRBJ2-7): KAGVTQTPRYLIKTRGQQVTLSCSPISGHRSVSWYQQTPGQGLQFLFEYFSETQRNKGNFPGRFSGRQFSNSRSEMNVSTLELGDSALYLCASSNAGQLNEQYFGPGTRLTVT.

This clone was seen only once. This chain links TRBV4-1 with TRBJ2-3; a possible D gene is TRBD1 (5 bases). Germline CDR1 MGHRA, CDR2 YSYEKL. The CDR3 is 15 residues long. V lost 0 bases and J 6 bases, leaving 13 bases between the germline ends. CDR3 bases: TGCGCCAGCAGCCAAGATCGTGGGGCCAGGGATACGCAGTATTTT. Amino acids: CASSQDRGARDTQYF.

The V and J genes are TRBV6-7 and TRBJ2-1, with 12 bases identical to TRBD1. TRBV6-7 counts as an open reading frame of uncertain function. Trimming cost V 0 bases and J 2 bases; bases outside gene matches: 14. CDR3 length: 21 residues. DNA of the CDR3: TGTGCCAGCAGTTACTCGGGGACCGGGACAGGGGGCTGTTGGACCTACAATGAGCAGTTCTTC. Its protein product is CASSYSGTGTGGCWTYNEQFF.

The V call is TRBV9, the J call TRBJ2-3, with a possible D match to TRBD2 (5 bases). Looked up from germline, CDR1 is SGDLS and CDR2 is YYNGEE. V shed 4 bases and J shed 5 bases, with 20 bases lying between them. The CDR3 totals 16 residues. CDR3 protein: CASSSSNPGNKDTQYF. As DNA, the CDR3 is TGTGCCAGCAGCTCCTCCAATCCGGGGAACAAAGATACGCAGTATTTT.

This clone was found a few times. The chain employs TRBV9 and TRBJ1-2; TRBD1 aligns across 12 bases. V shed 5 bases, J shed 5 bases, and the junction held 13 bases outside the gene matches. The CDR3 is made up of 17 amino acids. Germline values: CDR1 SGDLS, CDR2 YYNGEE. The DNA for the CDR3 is TGTGCCAGCAGACCCCCGACCGGGACAGGGGGCACGTATGGCTACACCTTC. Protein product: CASRPPTGTGGTYGYTF.

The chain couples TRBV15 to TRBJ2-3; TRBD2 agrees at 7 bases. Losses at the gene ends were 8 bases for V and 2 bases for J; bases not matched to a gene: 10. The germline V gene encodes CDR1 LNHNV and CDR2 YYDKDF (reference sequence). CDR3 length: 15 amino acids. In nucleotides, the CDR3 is TGTGCCACCCGCCGGGGGGAGGTGGTCACAGATACGCAGTATTTT. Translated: CATRRGEVVTDTQYF.

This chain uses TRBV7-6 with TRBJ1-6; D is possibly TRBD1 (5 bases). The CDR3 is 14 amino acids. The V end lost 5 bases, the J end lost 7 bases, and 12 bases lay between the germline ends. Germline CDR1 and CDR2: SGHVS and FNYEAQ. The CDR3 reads CASSPRGVNSPLHF. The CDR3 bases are TGTGCCAGCAGCCCTAGGGGTGTCAATTCACCCCTCCACTTT. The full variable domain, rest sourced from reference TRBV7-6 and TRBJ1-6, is GAGVSQSPRYKVTKRGQDVALRCDPISGHVSLYWYRQALGQGPEFLTYFNYEAQQDKSGLPNDRFSAERPEGSISTLTIQRTEQRDSAMYRCASSPRGVNSPLHFGNGTRLTVT.

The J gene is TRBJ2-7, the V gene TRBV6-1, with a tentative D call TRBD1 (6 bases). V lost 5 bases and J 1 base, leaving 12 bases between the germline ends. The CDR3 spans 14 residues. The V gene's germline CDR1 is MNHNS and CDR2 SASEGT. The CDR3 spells CASSSGTNSYEQYF. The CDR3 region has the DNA TGTGCCAGCAGTTCCGGGACAAATTCCTACGAGCAGTACTTC.